Sequencing of this TCR beta chain was carried out in a study of blood T cell repertoires in COVID-19. In the study overall: The United States, Italy and Spain supplied acute and convalescent COVID-19 samples.

Measured with immunoSEQ multiplex PCR; TCRdb has only the in-frame clones, and not every one. The table has more than 100,000 clones, around 87% seen once. V shed 1 base and J 4 bases; nucleotides not matched to a gene: 9. There are 16 residues in the CDR3. Germline V lookup: CDR1 LGHNA, CDR2 YNFKEQ. Source material: peripheral blood. The chain uses TRBV4-2 and TRBJ2-7, with 8 bases matching TRBD2. This TCR was sampled from a man aged 45-65 years with active COVID-19. This CDR3 is CASSQGTAGVEYEQYF. The CDR3, as DNA: TGTGCCAGCAGCCAAGGGACAGCGGGGGTCGAATACGAGCAGTACTTC.